Given below is one TCR beta chain in context. These data come from a study of shared clonotypes between healthy human individuals. The ends were cut back, 0 bases at V and 9 bases at J, with 12 bases in the middle. The germline gives CDR1 SGDLS, CDR2 YYNGEE. The CDR3 spans 14 residues. This table comes from immunoSEQ multiplex PCR, and its TCRdb copy is limited to in-frame clones, with some not included. Of over a million clones listed, approximately 80% are singletons. Sequenced input: memory CD4+ T cells from PBMCs. Subset of the sample: CD45RA-negative fraction. This receptor was taken from a young man in good health. Some clones in this sample may be carry-over from other donors' samples. The chain carries TRBV9 and TRBJ2-2; unclear D gene. The CDR3: CASSVDHNSRELFF. Here the CDR3 DNA reads TGTGCCAGCAGCGTAGACCACAATTCGCGGGAGCTGTTTTTT.